Detailed here is one T cell receptor (beta chain). The CDR3 has 15 amino acids. With 5 bases clipped from V and 4 bases from J, the junction kept 3 bases outside the gene matches. CDR1 and CDR2 from the germline V gene are MDHEN and SYDVKM. Per the authors' pipeline: How many nucleated cells were present was estimated from reference gene primer amplification. TCRdb keeps only in-frame clones here, not all; method: immunoSEQ multiplex PCR. The V and J calls and clone size were taken over from that table, and D and trimming were inferred from the DNA. The sample holds 61,000 or so clones, 70% to 90% seen once. The data were obtained in a study of blood T cell repertoires in COVID-19. The overall study: Spain, Italy and the United States supplied samples that represented acute and convalescent COVID-19.

The sequence derives from a woman of 80 years or more with active COVID-19. The chain joins TRBV28 to TRBJ1-6; TRBD1 matches at 9 bases. Specimen: peripheral blood. The CDR3 nucleotides read TGTGCCAGCAGTGGGGGGACAGGGTATAATTCACCCCTCCACTTT. Its translation is CASSGGTGYNSPLHF.